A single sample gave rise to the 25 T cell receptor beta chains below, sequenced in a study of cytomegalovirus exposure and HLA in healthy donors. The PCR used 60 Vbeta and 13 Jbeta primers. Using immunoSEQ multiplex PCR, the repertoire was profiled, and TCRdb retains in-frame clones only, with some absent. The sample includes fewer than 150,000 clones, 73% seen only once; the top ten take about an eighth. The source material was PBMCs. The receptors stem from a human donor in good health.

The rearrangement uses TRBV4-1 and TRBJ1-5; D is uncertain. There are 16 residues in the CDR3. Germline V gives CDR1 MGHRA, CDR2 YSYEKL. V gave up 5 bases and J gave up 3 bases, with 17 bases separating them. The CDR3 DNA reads TGCGCCAGCAGCGAGACTTACCGGGTCGTCAATCAGCCCCAGCATTTT. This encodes CASSETYRVVNQPQHF.

The DNA of the CDR3 is TGTGCCAGCAGCTTAGAGGGGTTCGGGCAGTACTTC. Amino acids: CASSLEGFGQYF. The chain combines TRBV11-1 with TRBJ2-7; the D gene is possibly TRBD1 (5 bases). The V and J ends lost 1 base and 9 bases respectively, with 10 bases between them. CDR1 is SGHAT and CDR2 is FQDESV in the germline V gene (reference sequence). This CDR3 has 12 amino acids.

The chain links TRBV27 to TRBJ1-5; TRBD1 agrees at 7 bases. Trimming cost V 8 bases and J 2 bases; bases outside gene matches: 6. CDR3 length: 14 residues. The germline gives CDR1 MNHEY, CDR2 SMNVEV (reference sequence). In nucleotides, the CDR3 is TGTGCCAGCGGGAACAGGGGCGGCAATCAGCCCCAGCATTTT. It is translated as CASGNRGGNQPQHF.

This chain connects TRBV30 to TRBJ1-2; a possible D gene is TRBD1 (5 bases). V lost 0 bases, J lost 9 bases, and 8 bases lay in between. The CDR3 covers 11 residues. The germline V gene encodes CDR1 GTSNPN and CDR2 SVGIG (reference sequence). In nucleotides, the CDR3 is TGTGCCTGGAGTGTACAGGAGCGCTACACCTTC. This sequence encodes CAWSVQERYTF.

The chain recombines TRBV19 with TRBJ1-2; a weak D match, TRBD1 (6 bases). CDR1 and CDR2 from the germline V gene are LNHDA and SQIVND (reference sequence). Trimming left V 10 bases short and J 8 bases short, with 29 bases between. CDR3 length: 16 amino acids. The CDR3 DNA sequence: TGTGCCACCAACCAACCTGGGGGGGCTGCGGGGGACGGCTACACCTTC. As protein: CATNQPGGAAGDGYTF.

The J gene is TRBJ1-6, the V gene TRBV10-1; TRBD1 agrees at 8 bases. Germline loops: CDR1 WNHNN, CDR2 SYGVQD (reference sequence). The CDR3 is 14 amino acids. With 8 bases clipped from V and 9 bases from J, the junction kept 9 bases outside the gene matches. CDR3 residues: CASGSDREGSPLHF. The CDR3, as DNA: TGCGCCAGCGGATCGGACAGGGAAGGTTCACCCCTCCACTTT.

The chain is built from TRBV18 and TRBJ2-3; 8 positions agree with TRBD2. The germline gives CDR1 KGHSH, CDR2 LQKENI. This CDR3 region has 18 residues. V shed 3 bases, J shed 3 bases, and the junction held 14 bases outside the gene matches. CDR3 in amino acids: CASSPPRFPGGLTDTQYF. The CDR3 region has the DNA TGTGCCAGCTCACCTCCACGTTTTCCGGGAGGGCTTACAGATACGCAGTATTTT.

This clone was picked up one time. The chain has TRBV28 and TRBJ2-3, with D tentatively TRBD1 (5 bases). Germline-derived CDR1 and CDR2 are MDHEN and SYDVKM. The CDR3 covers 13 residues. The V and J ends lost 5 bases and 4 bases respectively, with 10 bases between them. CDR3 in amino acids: CASSLQGADTQYF. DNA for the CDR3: TGTGCCAGCAGTCTTCAAGGGGCAGATACGCAGTATTTT.

In nucleotides, the CDR3 is TGTGCCAGCACCATGGGAGGGTTTAGAGGAGGGCTGTTTTTT. It translates to CASTMGGFRGGLFF. The rearrangement links TRBV11-2 to TRBJ2-2; 7 bases map to TRBD2. The CDR3 consists of 14 residues. Germline V gene sequence: CDR1 SGHAT, CDR2 FQNNGV. V was pared by 7 bases and J by 13 bases, with 15 bases of the junction left unmatched.

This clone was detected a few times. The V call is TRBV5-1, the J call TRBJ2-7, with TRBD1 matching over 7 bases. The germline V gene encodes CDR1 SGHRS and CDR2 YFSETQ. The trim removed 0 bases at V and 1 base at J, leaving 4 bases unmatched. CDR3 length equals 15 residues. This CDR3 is CASSLEQGDSYEQYF. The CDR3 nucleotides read TGCGCCAGCAGCTTGGAGCAGGGGGATTCCTACGAGCAGTACTTC.

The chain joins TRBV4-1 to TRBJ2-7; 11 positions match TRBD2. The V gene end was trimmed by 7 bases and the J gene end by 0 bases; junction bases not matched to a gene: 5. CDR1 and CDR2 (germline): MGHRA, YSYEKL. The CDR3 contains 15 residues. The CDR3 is CASKRLAGTSYEQYF. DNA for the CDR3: TGCGCCAGCAAACGACTAGCGGGAACCTCCTACGAGCAGTACTTC.

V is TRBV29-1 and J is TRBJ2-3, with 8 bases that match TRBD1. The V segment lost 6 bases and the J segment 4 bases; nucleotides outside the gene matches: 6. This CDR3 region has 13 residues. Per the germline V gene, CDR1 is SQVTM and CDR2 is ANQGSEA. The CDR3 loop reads CSVLGQGPDTQYF. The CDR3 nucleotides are TGCAGCGTCCTCGGACAGGGCCCAGATACGCAGTATTTT.

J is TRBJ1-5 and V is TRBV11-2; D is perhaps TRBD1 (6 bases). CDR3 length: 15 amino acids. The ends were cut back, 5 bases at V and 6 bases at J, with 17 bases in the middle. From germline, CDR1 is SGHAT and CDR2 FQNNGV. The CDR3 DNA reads TGTGCCAGCAGCCAAACAGGGATCATGGGTCAGCCCCAGCATTTT. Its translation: CASSQTGIMGQPQHF.

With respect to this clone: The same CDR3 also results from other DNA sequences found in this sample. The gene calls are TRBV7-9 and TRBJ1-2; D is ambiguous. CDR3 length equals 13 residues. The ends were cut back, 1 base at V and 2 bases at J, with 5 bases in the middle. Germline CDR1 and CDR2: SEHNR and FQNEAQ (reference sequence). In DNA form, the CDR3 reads TGTGCCAGCAGCTTAGGTCAGAACTATGGCTACACCTTC. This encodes CASSLGQNYGYTF.

The CDR3 nucleotides read TGTGCCAGTAGTCCCAGAGCCCCTCTAGCGGGAGTGTCTGGTACGCAGTATTTT. As protein: CASSPRAPLAGVSGTQYF. This sequence joins TRBV19 and TRBJ2-3, with TRBD2 matching over 10 bases. The CDR3 loop spans 18 amino acids. V lost 5 bases, J lost 8 bases, and 19 bases stayed unmatched. CDR1 is LNHDA, CDR2 SQIVND, per germline (reference sequence).

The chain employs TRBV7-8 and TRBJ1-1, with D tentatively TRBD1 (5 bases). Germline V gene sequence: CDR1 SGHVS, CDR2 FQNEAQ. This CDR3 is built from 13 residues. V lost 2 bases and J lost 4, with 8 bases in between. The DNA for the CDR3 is TGTGCCAGCAGCTTAAGGGGAGGCACTGAAGCTTTCTTT. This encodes CASSLRGGTEAFF. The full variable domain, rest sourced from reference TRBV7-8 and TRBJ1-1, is GAGVSQSPRYKVAKRGQDVALRCDPISGHVSLFWYQQALGQGPEFLTYFQNEAQLDKSGLPSDRFFAERPEGSVSTLKIQRTQQEDSAVYLCASSLRGGTEAFFGQGTRLTVV.

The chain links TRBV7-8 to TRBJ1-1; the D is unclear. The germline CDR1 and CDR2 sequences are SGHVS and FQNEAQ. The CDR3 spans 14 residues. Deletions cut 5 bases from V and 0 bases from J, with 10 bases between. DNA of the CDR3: TGTGCCAGCAGCCTTAGTACAGTGAACACTGAAGCTTTCTTT. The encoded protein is CASSLSTVNTEAFF.

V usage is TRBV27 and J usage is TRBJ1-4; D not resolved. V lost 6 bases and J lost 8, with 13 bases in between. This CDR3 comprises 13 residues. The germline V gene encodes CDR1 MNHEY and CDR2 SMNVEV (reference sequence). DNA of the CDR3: TGTGCCAGCAGGCGCAAGCTTAGAGAAAAACTGTTTTTT. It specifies CASRRKLREKLFF.

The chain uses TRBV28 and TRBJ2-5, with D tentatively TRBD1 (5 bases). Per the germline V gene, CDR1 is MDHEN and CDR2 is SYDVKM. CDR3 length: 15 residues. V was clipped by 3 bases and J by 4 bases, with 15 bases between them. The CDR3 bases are TGTGCCAGCAGTTTTAGTCAGGGAAATCGAGAGACCCAGTACTTC. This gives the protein CASSFSQGNRETQYF.

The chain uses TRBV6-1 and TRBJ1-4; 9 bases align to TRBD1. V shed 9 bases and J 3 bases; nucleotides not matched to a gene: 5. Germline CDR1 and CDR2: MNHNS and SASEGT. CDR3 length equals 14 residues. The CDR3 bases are TGTGCCAGTTGGGACAGGGTTGCTAATGAAAAACTGTTTTTT. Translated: CASWDRVANEKLFF.

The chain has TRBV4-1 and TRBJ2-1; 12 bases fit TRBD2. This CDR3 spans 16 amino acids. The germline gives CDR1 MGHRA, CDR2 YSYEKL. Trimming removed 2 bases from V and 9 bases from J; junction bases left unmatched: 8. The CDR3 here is CASSQPLAGGFSEQFF. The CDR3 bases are TGCGCCAGCAGCCAACCTCTAGCGGGAGGGTTCAGTGAGCAGTTCTTC.

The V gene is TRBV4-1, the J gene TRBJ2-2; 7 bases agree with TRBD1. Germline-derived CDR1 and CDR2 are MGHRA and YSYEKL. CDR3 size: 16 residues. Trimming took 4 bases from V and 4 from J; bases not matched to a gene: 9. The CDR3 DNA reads TGCGCCAGCAGCCCCGTCCCCGGGACAGTCACCGGGGAGCTGTTTTTT. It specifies CASSPVPGTVTGELFF.

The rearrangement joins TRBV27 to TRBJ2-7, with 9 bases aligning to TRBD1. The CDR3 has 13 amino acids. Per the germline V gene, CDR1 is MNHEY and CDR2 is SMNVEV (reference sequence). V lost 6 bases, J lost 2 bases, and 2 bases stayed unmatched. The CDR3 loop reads CASRTGGTYEQYF. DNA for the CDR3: TGTGCCAGCAGGACAGGGGGGACCTACGAGCAGTACTTC.

The CDR3 coding sequence is TGTGCCAGCAGTGACGAGCGGGGGGAAAACACAGATACGCAGTATTTT. Amino acids: CASSDERGENTDTQYF. The V call is TRBV6-1, the J call TRBJ2-3; 9 bases are shared with TRBD2. The CDR3 has 16 residues. Germline V gives CDR1 MNHNS, CDR2 SASEGT. V lost 3 bases and J lost 2; bases outside the gene matches: 6.

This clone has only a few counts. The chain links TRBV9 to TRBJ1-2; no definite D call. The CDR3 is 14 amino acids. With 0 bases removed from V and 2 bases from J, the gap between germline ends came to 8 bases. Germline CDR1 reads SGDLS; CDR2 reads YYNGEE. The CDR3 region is CASSVESQNYGYTF. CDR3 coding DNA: TGTGCCAGCAGCGTAGAAAGCCAAAACTATGGCTACACCTTC.